This TCR beta chain comes out of a study of blood T cell repertoires in COVID-19. Background on the study: Both acute and convalescent COVID-19 samples were obtained from the United States, Italy and Spain. T cells, B-cell-depleted T cells, or PBMCs provided the cDNA or gDNA that served as material.

Authors' data handling: Amplification of reference gene primers provided the estimated nucleated cell counts. Profiling relied on immunoSEQ multiplex PCR, and the TCRdb table lists in-frame clones only, not all of them. That table supplies the V and J calls and clone size; D and trimming were determined from the DNA. The top ten hold more than 7.5% of the sample, which has tens of thousands of clones, 85% seen once. The J segment lost 4 bases and the V segment lost 3 bases, leaving 8 bases of the junction unmatched. Germline lookup yields CDR1 SGHRS and CDR2 YFSETQ. The CDR3 totals 15 residues. The sample taken for sequencing was peripheral blood. The V gene is TRBV5-1, the J gene TRBJ2-3; TRBD1 aligns across 7 bases. The receptor was derived from a man older than 75 with active COVID-19. The CDR3 spells CASSSGQVRPDTQYF. In DNA form, the CDR3 reads TGCGCCAGCAGCTCCGGACAGGTCCGGCCAGATACGCAGTATTTT.